The rows below give T cell receptor beta chains drawn from one sample of a study of blood T cell repertoires in COVID-19. Here immunoSEQ multiplex PCR was the method, and the copy in TCRdb shows in-frame clones only, minus some. The sample includes some 83,000 clones, 72% of them seen just once. The sequenced sample was peripheral blood. The receptors were gathered from an elderly woman with acute or convalescent COVID-19. Each CDR3 is given with its conserved first and last residue. A D gene is named only where the DNA matches it firmly. Size values are once, few and many counts, or a class for expanded clones, and some rows have none.

TRBJ2-3 | TRBV5-6 | TRBD2 | . | TGTGCCAGCAGCCCAAGCGGGGGGGCCTCAGATACGCAGTATTTT | CASSPSGGASDTQYF
TRBJ2-3 | TRBV9 | . | few | TGTGCCAGCAGCGTAGCTGGCACAGATACGCAGTATTTT | CASSVAGTDTQYF
TRBJ1-5 | TRBV10-3 | . | . | TGTGCCATCAGTGGTACAGGGAGAGATCAGCCCCAGCATTTT | CAISGTGRDQPQHF
TRBJ2-6 | TRBV30 | TRBD1 | . | TGTGCCTGGAATTATCCAACAGGGGCTGGGGCCAACGTCCTGACTTTC | CAWNYPTGAGANVLTF
TRBJ1-6 | TRBV7-2 | . | . | TGTGCCAGCAACGGGGGGGGCTTCAATTCACCCCTCCACTTT | CASNGGGFNSPLHF
TRBJ2-3 | TRBV5-1 | . | . | TGCGCCAGCAGCTTGGCCGGAGCCGATACGCAGTATTTT | CASSLAGADTQYF
TRBJ1-1 | TRBV4-2 | TRBD1 | . | TGTGCCAGCAGCCAACCGGGACAGGGGTTTACTGAAGCTTTCTTT | CASSQPGQGFTEAFF
TRBJ1-2 | TRBV29-1 | TRBD1 | . | TGCAGCGTTGATGCAACAGGGGGCTATGGCTACACCTTC | CSVDATGGYGYTF
TRBJ1-2 | TRBV19 | TRBD1 | . | TGTGCCAGTACCCCGGACAGGCTCGCTAACTATGGCTACACCTTC | CASTPDRLANYGYTF
TRBJ2-1 | TRBV1 | . | . | TGCACCAGCAGCCAAGTTCCTTGGCGGGGGAAGTATAGCAATGAGCAGTTCTTC | CTSSQVPWRGKYSNEQFF
TRBJ1-2 | TRBV5-1 | TRBD1 | . | TGCGCCAGCAGCCCCGGGAGGACAGGGAACTATCATGGCTACACCTTC | CASSPGRTGNYHGYTF
TRBJ1-5 | TRBV27 | TRBD1 | . | TGTGCCAGCAGGAACCCAGGGGGCGATAGCAATCAGCCCCAGCATTTT | CASRNPGGDSNQPQHF
TRBJ1-1 | TRBV23-1 | TRBD1 | . | TGCGCCAGGGAAGACAGGGACAGGATGAACACTGAAGCTTTCTTT | CAREDRDRMNTEAFF
TRBJ1-2 | TRBV20-1 | . | many | TGCAGTGCTAGTTCCGGAGACAACTATGGCTACACCTTC | CSASSGDNYGYTF
TRBJ1-1 | TRBV5-1 | . | once | TGCGCCAGCAGCTTGTCAGGCCCCAGGGGGAACACTGAAGCTTTCTTT | CASSLSGPRGNTEAFF
TRBJ2-5 | TRBV7-2 | . | medium-sized | TGTGCCAGCAGCTATCAGACAGGACAAGAGACCCAGTACTTC | CASSYQTGQETQYF
TRBJ2-3 | TRBV11-2 | . | . | TGTGCCAGCAGCTTAGTAGCTTTCACAGATACGCAGTATTTT | CASSLVAFTDTQYF
TRBJ1-6 | TRBV11-2 | . | . | TGTGCCAGCAGCCGGACAGACTATAATTCACCCCTCCACTTT | CASSRTDYNSPLHF
TRBJ2-1 | TRBV7-9 | TRBD1 | . | TGTGCCAGCAGCTTTTACCGGGACAGGGACAATGAGCAGTTCTTC | CASSFYRDRDNEQFF
TRBJ1-3 | TRBV18 | . | . | TGTGCCAGCTCACCATTATCCCAGGGGGGAAACACCATATATTTT | CASSPLSQGGNTIYF
TRBJ2-2 | TRBV6-6 | . | . | TGTGCCAGCAGCCCAGGGGGTAGCGGAAACACCGGGGAGCTGTTTTTT | CASSPGGSGNTGELFF
TRBJ2-1 | TRBV2 | . | . | TGTGCCAGCAGAGGAGTTACCTCCTCCTACAATGAGCAGTTCTTC | CASRGVTSSYNEQFF
TRBJ1-4 | TRBV12-5 | TRBD1 | . | TGTGCTAGTGGTCGGGACAGGGGGCTTGAAAAACTGTTTTTT | CASGRDRGLEKLFF
TRBJ1-2 | TRBV7-9 | . | . | TGTGCCAGCGGCTCAAACTATGGCTACACCTTC | CASGSNYGYTF
TRBJ1-2 | TRBV21-1 | . | . | TGTGCCAGCAGCACCAAGGGGGGGACAGGGGGCTTTTATGGCTACACCTTC | CASSTKGGTGGFYGYTF
TRBJ1-2 | TRBV29-1 | . | . | TGCAGCGTCACTGGGGAGGGGGGCTACACCTTC | CSVTGEGGYTF
TRBJ1-2 | TRBV12-2 | . | . | TGTGCAAGTCGCTTAGCGCGGCAGCCTCATTCCTTTTATGGCTACACCTTC | CASRLARQPHSFYGYTF